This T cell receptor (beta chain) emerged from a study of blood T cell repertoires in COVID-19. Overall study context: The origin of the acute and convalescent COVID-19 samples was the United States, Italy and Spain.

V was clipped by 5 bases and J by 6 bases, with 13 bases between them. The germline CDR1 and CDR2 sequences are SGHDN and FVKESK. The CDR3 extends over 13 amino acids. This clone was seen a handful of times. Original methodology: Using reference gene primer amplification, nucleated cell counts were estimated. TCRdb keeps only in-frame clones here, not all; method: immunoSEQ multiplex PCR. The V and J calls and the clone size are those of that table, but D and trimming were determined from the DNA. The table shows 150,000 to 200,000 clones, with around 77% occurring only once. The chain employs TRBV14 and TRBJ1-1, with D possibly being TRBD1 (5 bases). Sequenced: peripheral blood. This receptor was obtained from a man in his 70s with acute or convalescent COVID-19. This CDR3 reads CASSKAQGSEAFF. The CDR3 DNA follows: TGTGCCAGCAGCAAAGCGCAGGGATCTGAAGCTTTCTTT.